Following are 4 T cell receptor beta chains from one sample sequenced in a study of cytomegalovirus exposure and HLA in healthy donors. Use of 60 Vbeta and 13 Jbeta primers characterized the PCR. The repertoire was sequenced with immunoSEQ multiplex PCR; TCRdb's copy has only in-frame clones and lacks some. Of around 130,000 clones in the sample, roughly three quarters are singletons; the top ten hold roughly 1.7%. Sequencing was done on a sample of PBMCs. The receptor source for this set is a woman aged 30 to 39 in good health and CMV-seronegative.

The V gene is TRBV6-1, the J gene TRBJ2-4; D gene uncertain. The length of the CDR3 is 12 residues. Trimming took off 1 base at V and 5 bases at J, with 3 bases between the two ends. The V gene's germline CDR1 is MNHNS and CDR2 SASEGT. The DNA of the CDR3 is TGTGCCAGCAGTGAAGGGCAAAACATTCAGTACTTC. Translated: CASSEGQNIQYF.

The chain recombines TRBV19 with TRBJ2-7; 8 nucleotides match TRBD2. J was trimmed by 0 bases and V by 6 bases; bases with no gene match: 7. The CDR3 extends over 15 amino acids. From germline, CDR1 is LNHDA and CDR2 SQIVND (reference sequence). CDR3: CASSLIAGSSYEQYF. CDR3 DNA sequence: TGTGCCAGTAGCCTCATAGCGGGATCCTCCTACGAGCAGTACTTC.

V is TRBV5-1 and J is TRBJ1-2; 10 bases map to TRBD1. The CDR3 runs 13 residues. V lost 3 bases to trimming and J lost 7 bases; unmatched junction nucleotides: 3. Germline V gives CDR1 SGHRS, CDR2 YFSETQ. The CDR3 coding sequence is TGCGCCAGCAGCTCGGGGACAGGGGTTGGCTACACCTTC. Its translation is CASSSGTGVGYTF.

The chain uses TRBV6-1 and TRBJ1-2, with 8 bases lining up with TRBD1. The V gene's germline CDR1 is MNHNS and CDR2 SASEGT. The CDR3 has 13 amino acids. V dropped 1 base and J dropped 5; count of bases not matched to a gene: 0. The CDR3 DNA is TGTGCCAGCAGTGAAGGACAGGGGTATGGCTACACCTTC. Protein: CASSEGQGYGYTF.